This is a list of T cell receptor beta chains from one sample in a study of blood T cell repertoires in COVID-19. Only in-frame clones appear in the TCRdb table, and some are missing; sequencing was by immunoSEQ multiplex PCR. The sample lists over 75,000 clones; 70% to 85% were seen once. Sequenced: peripheral blood. The origin of the receptors is a man between 65 and 80 years old with acute or convalescent COVID-19. Both conserved end residues are part of each CDR3. A D gene is named only where the DNA matches it firmly. Size values are once, few and many counts, or a class for expanded clones, and some rows have none.

v_gene,abundance,j_gene,d_gene,CDR3nt,CDR3aa
TRBV7-9,-,TRBJ2-3,TRBD2,TGTGCCAGCAGCTTAGCCGGGCGGGGGGGCCCAGATACGCAGTATTTT,CASSLAGRGGPDTQYF
TRBV19,-,TRBJ2-1,TRBD2,TGTGCCAGTAGTTCCAGGGGCCTAGCGGGGGGAGTAGAGCAGTTCTTC,CASSSRGLAGGVEQFF
TRBV5-1,-,TRBJ1-6,-,TGCGCCAGCAGCTACACGGGTCAACGGGATTCACCCCTCCACTTT,CASSYTGQRDSPLHF
TRBV10-3,-,TRBJ2-3,TRBD2,TGTGCCATCAGTAGCGGGGGGGGCACAGATACGCAGTATTTT,CAISSGGGTDTQYF
TRBV28,-,TRBJ1-2,-,TGTGCCAGCAGCCCTTTAGGGGCCCTAATTTCTGGCTACACCTTC,CASSPLGALISGYTF
TRBV11-2,-,TRBJ2-2,TRBD1,TGTGCCAGCAGCTCTCCCGGACAGGGAAACACCGGGGAGCTGTTTTTT,CASSSPGQGNTGELFF
TRBV6-8,-,TRBJ2-7,-,TGTGCCACTGCAGGGGCCCCGCCCTACGAGCAGTACTTC,CATAGAPPYEQYF
TRBV29-1,-,TRBJ2-5,TRBD2,TGCAGCGTTGTTAGCGGGGGCGGGGAGACCCAGTACTTC,CSVVSGGGETQYF
TRBV5-4,-,TRBJ2-5,TRBD2,TGTGCCAGCAGACTAGCGGGGGGCCGAGGGACCCAGTACTTC,CASRLAGGRGTQYF
TRBV10-2,once,TRBJ1-5,TRBD1,TGCGCCAGCAGTGAAATGGACAGGGATTATCAGCCCCAGCATTTT,CASSEMDRDYQPQHF
TRBV13,few,TRBJ2-1,TRBD2,TGTGCCAGCAGCTGGTTTAGCGGGGGGGCCTACAATGAGCAGTTCTTC,CASSWFSGGAYNEQFF
TRBV5-6,-,TRBJ2-7,TRBD2,TGTGCCAGCAGCTTGGTCGGGGGGACCTCCTACGAGCAGTACTTC,CASSLVGGTSYEQYF
TRBV11-2,once,TRBJ2-3,TRBD2,TGTGCCAGCAGCCTAGGGGAGCGGGGCGGCACAGATACGCAGTATTTT,CASSLGERGGTDTQYF
TRBV4-2,-,TRBJ2-1,-,TGTGCCAGCAGCCCCACTGGGACTCTTTCCTACAATGAGCAGTTCTTC,CASSPTGTLSYNEQFF
TRBV6-5,-,TRBJ2-2,-,TGTGCCAGCAGATACCAGAACACCGGGGAGCTGTTTTTT,CASRYQNTGELFF
TRBV4-1,-,TRBJ1-5,-,TGCGCCAGCAGCCCGGAGGTTGGGCAGCCCCAGCATTTT,CASSPEVGQPQHF
TRBV5-1,once,TRBJ2-1,TRBD1,TGCGCCAGCAGCTCGGGACAGATCCGCTCCTACAATGAGCAGTTCTTC,CASSSGQIRSYNEQFF
TRBV28,-,TRBJ1-4,-,TGTGCCAGCAGTTTAGAGGCCAGACCGGGGGATTTT,CASSLEARPGDF
TRBV4-1,few,TRBJ2-2,-,TGCGCCAGCAGCCAAGGACTAGTAAGCGGGGAGCTGTTTTTT,CASSQGLVSGELFF
TRBV11-2,-,TRBJ2-7,TRBD1,TGTGCCAGCAGCGGGACGACGGGACAGGGGCCATACGAGCAGTACTTC,CASSGTTGQGPYEQYF
TRBV5-1,-,TRBJ2-1,-,TGCGCCAGCAGCCCCGGGACAATAAACAATGAGCAGTTCTTC,CASSPGTINNEQFF
TRBV28,-,TRBJ1-2,-,TGTGCCAGCAGTTTAGGCGGGGAAGACTATGGCTACACCTTC,CASSLGGEDYGYTF
TRBV7-9,once,TRBJ1-3,-,TGTGCCAGCAGCCCCCGACAGAACTCTGGAAACACCATATATTTT,CASSPRQNSGNTIYF
TRBV5-8,-,TRBJ1-6,-,TGTGCCAGCAGCTTACAGGGAGGGATAAATTCACCCCTCCACTTT,CASSLQGGINSPLHF
TRBV5-6,few,TRBJ1-1,-,TGTGCCAGCAGCTTGGTCGCAGGGGAAGCTTTCTTT,CASSLVAGEAFF
TRBV21-1,-,TRBJ2-1,-,TGTGCCAGCAGCAAAGGACGCGGGACGGCGACCTACAATGAGCAGTTCTTC,CASSKGRGTATYNEQFF
TRBV5-5,few,TRBJ1-2,-,TGTGCCAGCAGCATTAATGCAGGGGCAAACTATGGCTACACCTTC,CASSINAGANYGYTF
TRBV7-7,few,TRBJ2-1,TRBD2,TGTGCCAGCAGCTTAGGCGGGGGGAACAATGAGCAGTTCTTC,CASSLGGGNNEQFF
TRBV10-1,-,TRBJ1-1,-,TGCGCCGGAAGGACAGATAGCATGAACACTGAAGCTTTCTTT,CAGRTDSMNTEAFF
TRBV5-4,few,TRBJ2-3,-,TGTGCCAGCAGCGCACCACTCGACGGGACAGATACGCAGTATTTT,CASSAPLDGTDTQYF
TRBV7-3,-,TRBJ2-1,-,TGTGCCAGCAGCCCCCAGGCGGGGGCTACCTACAATGAGCAGTTCTTC,CASSPQAGATYNEQFF
TRBV14,-,TRBJ1-6,-,TGTGCCAACAGCCCCCAATATAATTCACCCCTCCACTTT,CANSPQYNSPLHF